Listed here are 2 T cell receptor beta chains from one sample, sequenced in a study of OX40 agonist ivuxolimab in advanced cancers. The repertoire was sequenced with immunoSEQ multiplex PCR; TCRdb's copy has only in-frame clones and lacks some. The sample carries roughly 63,000 clones, approximately 92% recorded once. Sample: CD4+ or CD8+ T cells sorted from blood, taken in a trial of the OX40 agonist ivuxolimab. The source is an adult with an advanced solid tumor such as melanoma, head and neck, liver or kidney cancer.

This clone was observed a single time. This chain uses TRBV10-2 with TRBJ1-5; D unclear. V lost 6 bases and J lost 3, with 12 bases in between. This CDR3 has 14 residues. Germline assignment: CDR1 WSHSY and CDR2 SAAADI. The CDR3: CASSGSTLNQPQHF. DNA for the CDR3: TGCGCCAGCAGCGGCAGCACTCTCAATCAGCCCCAGCATTTT.

The gene calls are TRBV4-1 and TRBJ1-3; no clear D. This CDR3 is 18 amino acids long. The germline CDR1 and CDR2 sequences are MGHRA and YSYEKL. Trimming shortened V by 4 bases and J by 1 base, and 20 bases separated the two germline ends. CDR3 nucleotides: TGCGCCAGCAGCCCTTTCCTTAGGGCAGGTCCGTCTGGAAACACCATATATTTT. It translates to CASSPFLRAGPSGNTIYF.